These 10 T cell receptor beta chains came from one sample sequenced in a study of T cell responses to AZD1222 COVID-19 vaccine. Assay: immunoSEQ multiplex PCR; the TCRdb copy retains only in-frame clones and omits some. In the table there are approximately 110,000 clones, around nine tenths of which are singletons. Sequenced here: peripheral blood, sampled 28 days after the second AZD1222 dose. The receptors stem from an adult who received the AZD1222 COVID-19 vaccine.

Written as DNA, the CDR3 is TGTGCCAGCAGTTTATTTAGGACAGGGGGCACTCAGCCCCAGCATTTT. It is translated as CASSLFRTGGTQPQHF. The J gene is TRBJ1-5, the V gene TRBV27; TRBD1 matches 11 bases. The germline CDR1 and CDR2 sequences are MNHEY and SMNVEV (reference sequence). Trimming at V came to 1 base and at J to 6 bases, leaving 5 bases not matched to a gene. This CDR3 is built from 16 residues.

The chain combines TRBV28 with TRBJ1-2; tentatively, D is TRBD1 (5 bases). Germline CDR1 reads MDHEN; CDR2 reads SYDVKM. The CDR3 runs to 13 residues. The ends were cut back, 6 bases at V and 5 bases at J, with 13 bases in the middle. CDR3 bases: TGTGCCAGCAGGCGTTCGGGGGGATATGGCTACACCTTC. This encodes CASRRSGGYGYTF.

The chain combines TRBV7-6 with TRBJ2-7, with D possibly being TRBD1 (5 bases). The length of the CDR3 is 15 residues. V lost 5 bases, J lost 4 bases, and 18 bases lay in between. From germline, CDR1 is SGHVS and CDR2 FNYEAQ. The CDR3 is CASSRTASGIYEQYF. For the CDR3, the DNA is TGTGCCAGCAGCCGAACCGCATCAGGGATTTACGAGCAGTACTTC.

V is TRBV27 and J is TRBJ1-2; D is possibly TRBD1 (6 bases). The CDR3 runs to 16 residues. The germline CDR1 and CDR2 sequences are MNHEY and SMNVEV (reference sequence). Trimming removed 0 bases from V and 2 bases from J, with 13 bases in between. CDR3 DNA sequence: TGTGCCAGCAGTTTATCCATTGGGACAACAAACTATGGCTACACCTTC. This sequence encodes CASSLSIGTTNYGYTF.

The chain carries TRBV25-1 and TRBJ2-7; tentative D call: TRBD2 (5 bases). CDR1 is MGHDK and CDR2 is SYGVNS in the germline V gene. The CDR3 consists of 11 residues. Trimming took off 5 bases at V and 5 bases at J, with 7 bases between the two ends. The CDR3 DNA reads TGTGCCAGCAGTCGACTAAACGAGCAGTACTTC. Amino acid sequence: CASSRLNEQYF.

The J gene is TRBJ2-2, the V gene TRBV7-2, with 7 bases fitting TRBD2. V shed 7 bases and J 4 bases; nucleotides not matched to a gene: 12. Germline values: CDR1 SGHTA, CDR2 FQGNSA. The CDR3 contains 16 residues. CDR3 DNA: TGTGCCAGCACCGACCGGACTAGTGGCAGCACCGGGGAGCTGTTTTTT. This encodes CASTDRTSGSTGELFF.

The chain combines TRBV6-5 with TRBJ2-7; 7 bases line up with TRBD2. V lost 0 bases and J lost 6; bases outside the gene matches: 8. Germline-derived CDR1 and CDR2 are MNHEY and SVGAGI. The CDR3 covers 15 residues. The CDR3 region is CASSYSSLGGGEQYF. The CDR3 bases are TGTGCCAGCAGTTACTCGAGTTTGGGGGGGGGCGAGCAGTACTTC.

The V and J genes are TRBV28 and TRBJ2-1, with 10 positions matching TRBD1. Trimming cost V 6 bases and J 4 bases; bases outside gene matches: 12. CDR1 MDHEN and CDR2 SYDVKM come from the germline V gene. The CDR3 extends over 17 amino acids. CDR3 DNA sequence: TGTGCCAGCAGCTCTTTTTTAGGACAGGGGGTATACAATGAGCAGTTCTTC. Translating gives CASSSFLGQGVYNEQFF. Full variable domain (rest looked up from reference TRBV28 and TRBJ2-1): DVKVTQSSRYLVKRTGEKVFLECVQDMDHENMFWYRQDPGLGLRLIYFSYDVKMKEKGDIPEGYSVSREKKERFSLILESASTNQTSMYLCASSSFLGQGVYNEQFFGPGTRLTVL.

This clone was seen a few times. The rearrangement uses TRBV29-1 and TRBJ1-2; TRBD1 matches at 7 bases. Germline V gene lookup returns CDR1 SQVTM and CDR2 ANQGSEA. V lost 6 bases to trimming and J lost 6 bases; unmatched junction nucleotides: 10. The CDR3 sequence is 13 residues long. CDR3 nucleotides: TGCAGCGTAGCCCAACAGGGGACTCATGGCTACACCTTC. Its translation is CSVAQQGTHGYTF.

This chain connects TRBV7-7 to TRBJ1-1; D is undetermined. The germline CDR1 and CDR2 sequences are SSHAT and FNYEAQ (reference sequence). Trimming shortened V by 2 bases and J by 2 bases, and 6 bases separated the two germline ends. CDR3 size: 13 residues. In nucleotides, the CDR3 is TGTGCCAGCAGCTTATTCGAAAACACTGAAGCTTTCTTT. The encoded protein is CASSLFENTEAFF.